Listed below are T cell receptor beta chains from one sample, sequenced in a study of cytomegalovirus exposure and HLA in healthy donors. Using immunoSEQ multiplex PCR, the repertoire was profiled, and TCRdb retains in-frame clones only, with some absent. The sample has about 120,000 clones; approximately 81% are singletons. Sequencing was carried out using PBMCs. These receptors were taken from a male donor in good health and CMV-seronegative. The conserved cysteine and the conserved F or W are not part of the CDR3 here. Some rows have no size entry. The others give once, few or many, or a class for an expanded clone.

SVVVDTSYEQY	TRBV29-1	TRBJ2-7	NA
ASSLVPSGGTDTQY	TRBV5-1	TRBJ2-3	NA
ASSLTPGTGGETQY	TRBV4-3	TRBJ2-5	NA
ASSLNNDEQY	TRBV5-1	TRBJ2-7	NA
ASSQVAGGTRTRETQY	TRBV4-3	TRBJ2-5	NA
AIKFARGLRRNTEAF	TRBV10-3	TRBJ1-1	few
ASSQGLAGLQETQY	TRBV4-3	TRBJ2-5	NA
ASSPDRDYGYT	TRBV6-1	TRBJ1-2	NA
ASSVELAGGQETQY	TRBV9	TRBJ2-5	NA
ASSLVSGLAQETQY	TRBV5-4	TRBJ2-5	NA
ASSGKTAGGVNTIY	TRBV4-3	TRBJ1-3	NA
ASSLIAAASGTEAF	TRBV5-1	TRBJ1-1	once
ASSPPEGVNEQF	TRBV18	TRBJ2-1	NA
ASSVGGINEQY	TRBV9	TRBJ2-7	NA
ASSIDRGPYNEQF	TRBV19	TRBJ2-1	NA
ASSPPEQGNTGELF	TRBV28	TRBJ2-2	NA
ASSPWVAGGQETQY	TRBV18	TRBJ2-5	NA
ASSLALAGTGELF	TRBV7-7	TRBJ2-2	NA
ASSLGTGIRYT	TRBV7-2	TRBJ1-2	NA
ASTPTGGIETQY	TRBV2	TRBJ2-5	NA
ASSMRDTSLNQPQH	TRBV19	TRBJ1-5	NA
ASSLGSTGASYNEQF	TRBV7-6	TRBJ2-1	NA
ASAVRGTYEQY	TRBV6-5	TRBJ2-7	NA
ATSSTRSNQPQH	TRBV15	TRBJ1-5	NA
ASSSPGQGAHEQY	TRBV5-6	TRBJ2-7	NA